The clone carrying this T cell receptor beta chain was detected a few times. This entry belongs to a study of blood T cell repertoires in COVID-19. On the study more broadly: The origin of the acute and convalescent COVID-19 samples was the United States, Italy and Spain. Sources were T cells, B-cell-depleted T cells, or PBMCs; the material itself was cDNA or gDNA.

Authors' processing steps: Amplification from reference gene primers served as the basis for estimated nucleated cell counts. Sequencing was performed with immunoSEQ multiplex PCR; in TCRdb, only in-frame clones are kept and a portion is missing. V and J calls plus clone size are reproduced from that table; the DNA served to infer D and trimming. The data show roughly 96,000 clones, around 81% seen once. J lost 3 bases, V lost 0 bases, and 4 bases had no gene match. Germline V gene data show CDR1 as MNHNS and CDR2 as SASEGT. This CDR3 spans 16 amino acids. This clonotype was sampled from a man in his fifties or sixties with acute or convalescent COVID-19. V usage is TRBV6-1 and J usage is TRBJ2-3; 9 nucleotides agree with TRBD1. Sequencing input: peripheral blood. Written as DNA, the CDR3 is TGTGCCAGCAGTGAAGCGGGGGGACAGGGTACAGATACGCAGTATTTT. Amino acids: CASSEAGGQGTDTQYF.